This paragraph reports one TCR beta chain. Germline V CDR1 and CDR2: LNHDA, SQIVND (reference sequence). With 7 bases clipped from V and 2 bases from J, the junction kept 5 bases outside the gene matches. The CDR3 is 14 amino acids. The data were taken from a study of blood T cell repertoires in COVID-19. About the study: PBMCs, B-cell-depleted T cells, or T cells provided the cDNA or gDNA that made up the material.

Seattle cases were enrolled at active infection and followed longitudinally. Original processing methods: Estimation of nucleated cell counts relied on the amplification of reference gene primers. TCRdb's table, derived via immunoSEQ multiplex PCR, lists solely in-frame clones and lacks some. For V, J and clone size, that table is used; D and trimming come from the DNA. This table has around 440,000 clones, approximately 90% appearing once. The source is a woman aged 50 to 60 with COVID-19, enrolled during active disease. Sequenced material: peripheral blood. V gene TRBV19 combines with J gene TRBJ2-1; TRBD2 matches 7 bases. The CDR3 reads CASMGGTAYNEQFF. The CDR3 DNA is TGTGCCAGTATGGGGGGGACGGCCTACAATGAGCAGTTCTTC.